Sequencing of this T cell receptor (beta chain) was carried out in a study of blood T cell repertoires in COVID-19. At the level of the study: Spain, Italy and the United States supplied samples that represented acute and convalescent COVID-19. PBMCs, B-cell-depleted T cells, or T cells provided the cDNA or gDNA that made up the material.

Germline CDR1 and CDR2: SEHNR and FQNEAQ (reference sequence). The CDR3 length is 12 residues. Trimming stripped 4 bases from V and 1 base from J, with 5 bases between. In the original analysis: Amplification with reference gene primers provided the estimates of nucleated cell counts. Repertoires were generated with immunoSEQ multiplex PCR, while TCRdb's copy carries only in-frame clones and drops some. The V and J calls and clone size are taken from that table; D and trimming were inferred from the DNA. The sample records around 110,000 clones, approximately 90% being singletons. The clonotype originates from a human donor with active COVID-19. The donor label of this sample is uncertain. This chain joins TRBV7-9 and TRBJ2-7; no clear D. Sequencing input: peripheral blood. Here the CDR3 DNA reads TGTGCCAGCAGCTACGGTTCCTACGAGCAGTACTTC. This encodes CASSYGSYEQYF.